These 27 T cell receptor beta chains share one sample of origin, sequenced in a study of identical twins. TCRdb ran MiXCR on the 5' RACE reads and lists one entry per CDR3 protein. The sample consists of just under 650,000 distinct CDR3 sequences, 7.1% of them appearing once. This sample also appeared in a second study, on yellow fever vaccine responses in identical twins.

The source material was PBMCs. The receptors shown here come from a woman between 18 and 29 years old in good health.

The V call is TRBV27, the J call TRBJ1-6, with D possibly TRBD1 on 5 matching bases. Germline lookup yields CDR1 MNHEY and CDR2 SMNVEV (reference sequence). Trimming stripped 6 bases from V and 14 bases from J, with 20 bases between. The CDR3 has 14 amino acids. The CDR3 bases are TGTGCCAGCAGCCCGGGGGGACGGGCGGTCACCCTCCACTTT. Translating it yields CASSPGGRAVTLHF.

This clonotype was recorded at least ten times. The genes are TRBV20-1 and TRBJ2-7, with TRBD2 matching 9 bases. Looked up from germline, CDR1 is DFQATT and CDR2 is SNEGSKA (reference sequence). The J segment lost 0 bases and the V segment lost 5 bases, leaving 2 bases of the junction unmatched. The CDR3 has 13 residues. The CDR3 region is CSAETSGSYEQYF. The DNA of the CDR3 is TGCAGTGCTGAGACTAGCGGCTCCTACGAGCAGTACTTC.

This clonotype was seen only a few times. The chain is built from TRBV20-1 and TRBJ2-1, with D possibly TRBD2 on 5 matching bases. V was shortened by 3 bases and J by 10 bases, with 13 bases between the two germline ends. Germline CDR1 reads DFQATT; CDR2 reads SNEGSKA (reference sequence). The CDR3 has 12 amino acids. CDR3 sequence reads: CSARWESSEQFF. CDR3 DNA sequence: TGCAGTGCTAGGTGGGAGAGTTCGGAGCAGTTCTTC.

This clonotype was observed many times. CDR3 DNA sequence: TGCGCCAGCAGCTTGATCTCGGGACCCGCAGATACGCAGTATTTT. This translates into CASSLISGPADTQYF. This chain uses TRBV5-1 with TRBJ2-3; TRBD1 or TRBD2 may be the D gene (5 bases each). The CDR3 consists of 15 residues. Deletions cut 1 base from V and 4 bases from J, with 13 bases between. Looked up from germline, CDR1 is SGHRS and CDR2 is YFSETQ.

This clonotype was observed many times. This chain links TRBV4-2 with TRBJ2-2, with 7 bases that match TRBD1. The CDR3 consists of 16 residues. Germline CDR1 LGHNA, CDR2 YNFKEQ. J gave up 0 bases and V 4 bases, and 5 bases lay outside the gene matches. CDR3 in amino acids: CASSRGTAANTGELFF. For the CDR3, the DNA is TGTGCCAGCAGCCGAGGGACAGCCGCGAACACCGGGGAGCTGTTTTTT.

In its sample, this clonotype was seen a few times. The chain is built from TRBV28 and TRBJ2-3, with D possibly being TRBD2 (6 bases). Germline V lookup: CDR1 MDHEN, CDR2 SYDVKM. Trimming left V 1 base short and J 0 bases short, with 17 bases between. The CDR3 runs 18 residues. DNA of the CDR3: TGTGCCAGCAGTTTATTTCTTGCGTCGGGGGACAGCACAGATACGCAGTATTTT. It specifies CASSLFLASGDSTDTQYF.

The table lists this clonotype with many counts. V is TRBV3-1 and J is TRBJ2-2; D could derive from TRBD1 or TRBD2 (6 bases each). The CDR3 has 15 amino acids. Germline CDR1 and CDR2: LGHDT and YNNKEL (reference sequence). The CDR3 DNA follows: TGTGCTACCCTAGGTCCGGGGGCGGACACCGGGGAGCTGTTTTTT. This translates into CATLGPGADTGELFF.

This clonotype was counted ten times or more. The chain joins TRBV12-3 or TRBV12-4 to TRBJ2-1, with 10 bases matching TRBD2. The trim removed 3 bases at V and 8 bases at J, leaving 7 bases unmatched. This CDR3 region has 15 residues. DNA of the CDR3: TGTGCCAGCAGTTTGGGCCTAGCGGGAGCATATGAGCAGTTCTTC. Encoded protein: CASSLGLAGAYEQFF.

In this sample, this clonotype turned up a few times. CDR3 nucleotide sequence: TGTGCCAGCAGCCCCCGGGGGGGGGAAGAGACCCAGTACTTC. Translating gives CASSPRGGEETQYF. The V and J genes are TRBV9 and TRBJ2-5, with TRBD2 matching over 8 bases. Trimming removed 4 bases from V and 3 bases from J; junction bases left unmatched: 5. Germline CDR1 is SGDLS and CDR2 is YYNGEE. This CDR3 comprises 14 residues.

This clonotype was observed a handful of times. The chain joins TRBV10-1 to TRBJ2-5, with a possible D match to TRBD2 (6 bases). This CDR3 region has 14 residues. Germline V lookup: CDR1 WNHNN, CDR2 SYGVQD (reference sequence). Trimming took 0 bases from V and 5 from J, leaving 10 bases between them. CDR3 residues: CASSESWGDETQYF. In DNA form, the CDR3 reads TGCGCCAGCAGTGAGTCTTGGGGGGATGAGACCCAGTACTTC.

The chain uses TRBV2 and TRBJ2-6, with TRBD2 matching over 11 bases. The germline V gene has CDR1 SNHLY and CDR2 FYNNEI. The V segment lost 6 bases and the J segment 0 bases; nucleotides outside the gene matches: 7. CDR3 length: 18 amino acids. The CDR3 sequence is CASRDGLAGPSGANVLTF. The CDR3 DNA is TGTGCCAGCAGGGATGGACTAGCGGGCCCCTCTGGGGCCAACGTCCTGACTTTC.

This chain uses TRBV4-1 with TRBJ1-2, with TRBD1 as a possible D gene (6 bases). CDR3 length equals 13 residues. V dropped 4 bases and J dropped 8 bases, with 14 bases sitting between them. Germline CDR1 MGHRA, CDR2 YSYEKL. The CDR3 is CASSPTDSQGYTF. CDR3 DNA sequence: TGCGCCAGCAGCCCAACGGACAGCCAGGGCTACACCTTC.

This chain joins TRBV5-1 and TRBJ2-5; TRBD1 aligns across 9 bases. Unmatched junction bases numbered 15, after V lost 2 bases and J lost 7 bases. Germline-derived CDR1 and CDR2 are SGHRS and YFSETQ. This CDR3 region has 17 residues. The CDR3 nucleotides are TGCGCCAGCAGCTTTCCACTACAGGGGGCAGAATTGGGGACCCAGTACTTC. Its translation: CASSFPLQGAELGTQYF.

This chain uses TRBV10-3 with TRBJ1-1; D not resolved. There are 15 residues in the CDR3. Trimming stripped 2 bases from V and 2 bases from J, with 12 bases between. In germline, CDR1 is ENHRY, CDR2 SYGVKD. For the CDR3, the DNA is TGTGCCATCAGTGAGACCCCGGAGTTCAACACTGAAGCTTTCTTT. Protein product: CAISETPEFNTEAFF.

This sequence joins TRBV5-1 and TRBJ1-2; D perhaps matches TRBD1 (6 bases). CDR3 length: 15 amino acids. In germline, CDR1 is SGHRS, CDR2 YFSETQ. V dropped 5 bases and J dropped 4 bases, with 18 bases sitting between them. The CDR3 coding sequence is TGCGCCAGCAGTCTTGAAGACCAGGGGTCCTATGGCTACACCTTC. Residues: CASSLEDQGSYGYTF.

V gene TRBV12-3 or TRBV12-4 combines with J gene TRBJ1-1; D ambiguous. V lost 7 bases and J lost 1, with 10 bases in between. The CDR3 spans 13 residues. Here the CDR3 reads CASTRKSNTEAFF. The CDR3 DNA sequence: TGTGCCAGCACCCGTAAGTCGAACACTGAAGCTTTCTTT.

This rearrangement joins TRBV2 to TRBJ1-1; D is unresolved. CDR3 length: 11 amino acids. Trimming pared 6 bases from V and 3 bases from J, leaving 5 bases between. Germline V gives CDR1 SNHLY, CDR2 FYNNEI. This chain's CDR3 is CASSAHTEAFF. CDR3 sequence (DNA): TGTGCCAGCAGCGCCCACACTGAAGCTTTCTTT.

The gene calls are TRBV5-1 and TRBJ2-1; 11 nucleotides match TRBD2. The CDR3 is 18 amino acids. The V gene's germline CDR1 is SGHRS and CDR2 YFSETQ. Unmatched junction bases numbered 12, after V lost 2 bases and J lost 5 bases. CDR3 nucleotides: TGCGCCAGCAGCTTCGGGGTCCTAGGGACTAGCGGAGACAATGAGCAGTTCTTC. Amino acid sequence: CASSFGVLGTSGDNEQFF.

The sample holds a few counts of this clonotype. V is TRBV7-6 and J is TRBJ2-7, with TRBD1 as a possible D gene (6 bases). Germline V gives CDR1 SGHVS, CDR2 FNYEAQ. V was pared by 2 bases and J by 6 bases, with 11 bases between. This CDR3 has 13 residues. The chain's CDR3 is CASSLTGPREQYF. The CDR3 nucleotides read TGTGCCAGCAGCTTAACAGGGCCCCGCGAGCAGTACTTC. Together with reference TRBV7-6 and TRBJ2-7, the CDR3 gives the full variable domain: GAGVSQSPRYKVTKRGQDVALRCDPISGHVSLYWYRQALGQGPEFLTYFNYEAQQDKSGLPNDRFSAERPEGSISTLTIQRTEQRDSAMYRCASSLTGPREQYFGPGTRLTVT.

Ten or more counts support this clonotype. The rearrangement uses TRBV5-1 and TRBJ2-3; the D gene is possibly TRBD1 (6 bases). CDR1 SGHRS and CDR2 YFSETQ come from the germline V gene. CDR3 length: 16 amino acids. V dropped 0 bases and J dropped 6 bases, with 17 bases sitting between them. CDR3 loop: CASSLGAPTGSDTQYF. Here the CDR3 DNA reads TGCGCCAGCAGCTTGGGAGCACCGACAGGCTCCGATACGCAGTATTTT.

This clonotype was recorded at least ten times. The rearrangement joins TRBV11-2 to TRBJ2-1; D unresolved. The CDR3 consists of 17 residues. V lost 6 bases to trimming and J lost 4 bases, with 22 bases between them. Germline V CDR1 and CDR2: SGHAT, FQNNGV. As DNA, the CDR3 is TGTGCCAGCAGTTATAATGCCGAACCCCGGAGATACAATGAGCAGTTCTTC. Translated, it gives CASSYNAEPRRYNEQFF.

The chain is built from TRBV20-1 and TRBJ2-3, with D maybe TRBD2 (6 bases). Germline CDR1 reads DFQATT; CDR2 reads SNEGSKA (reference sequence). Trimming removed 8 bases at V and 1 base at J, with 16 bases between. The CDR3 spans 14 residues. CDR3 nucleotides: TGCAGTACAGAAACGACTAGGGGCACAGATACGCAGTATTTT. Amino acid sequence: CSTETTRGTDTQYF.

This clonotype has just a few counts. The chain uses TRBV5-6 and TRBJ2-1, with TRBD2 matching over 9 bases. Germline V gene sequence: CDR1 SGHDT, CDR2 YYEEEE. V lost 2 bases and J lost 1; bases outside the gene matches: 7. CDR3 length: 17 amino acids. The CDR3 sequence: CASSFRGSGGSYNEQFF. CDR3 sequence (DNA): TGTGCCAGCAGCTTTCGGGGTAGCGGGGGATCCTACAATGAGCAGTTCTTC.

This clonotype was recorded at least ten times. The chain uses TRBV4-1 and TRBJ2-3; the D gene is possibly TRBD1 (5 bases). In germline, CDR1 is MGHRA, CDR2 YSYEKL. The CDR3 totals 14 residues. V lost 4 bases to trimming and J lost 2 bases, with 10 bases between them. In nucleotides, the CDR3 is TGCGCCAGCAGCCCAGGGCCTGACACAGATACGCAGTATTTT. This gives the protein CASSPGPDTDTQYF.

This clonotype was observed a handful of times. The CDR3: CASSLTLNTQYF. CDR3 DNA sequence: TGTGCCAGCAGCTTGACGTTAAATACGCAGTATTTT. The chain is built from TRBV11-2 and TRBJ2-3; D gene unclear. The V gene's germline CDR1 is SGHAT and CDR2 FQNNGV. Deletions cut 3 bases from V and 7 bases from J, with 8 bases between. The CDR3 consists of 12 residues.

The table lists this clonotype with many counts. This chain links TRBV12-3 or TRBV12-4 with TRBJ2-3; D is possibly TRBD2 (6 bases). The ends were cut back, 4 bases at V and 2 bases at J, with 13 bases in the middle. CDR3 length equals 15 residues. The CDR3 sequence: CASSYGGTATDTQYF. As DNA, the CDR3 is TGTGCCAGCAGTTACGGAGGGACCGCCACAGATACGCAGTATTTT.

This clonotype occurred a few times. The V call is TRBV4-2, the J call TRBJ1-1, with no clear D. V was pared by 4 bases and J by 2 bases, with 14 bases between. The germline CDR1 and CDR2 sequences are LGHNA and YNFKEQ. This CDR3 contains 15 residues. CDR3 region: CASSPLPSLNTEAFF. The CDR3, as DNA: TGTGCCAGCAGCCCCTTGCCAAGTCTCAACACTGAAGCTTTCTTT.